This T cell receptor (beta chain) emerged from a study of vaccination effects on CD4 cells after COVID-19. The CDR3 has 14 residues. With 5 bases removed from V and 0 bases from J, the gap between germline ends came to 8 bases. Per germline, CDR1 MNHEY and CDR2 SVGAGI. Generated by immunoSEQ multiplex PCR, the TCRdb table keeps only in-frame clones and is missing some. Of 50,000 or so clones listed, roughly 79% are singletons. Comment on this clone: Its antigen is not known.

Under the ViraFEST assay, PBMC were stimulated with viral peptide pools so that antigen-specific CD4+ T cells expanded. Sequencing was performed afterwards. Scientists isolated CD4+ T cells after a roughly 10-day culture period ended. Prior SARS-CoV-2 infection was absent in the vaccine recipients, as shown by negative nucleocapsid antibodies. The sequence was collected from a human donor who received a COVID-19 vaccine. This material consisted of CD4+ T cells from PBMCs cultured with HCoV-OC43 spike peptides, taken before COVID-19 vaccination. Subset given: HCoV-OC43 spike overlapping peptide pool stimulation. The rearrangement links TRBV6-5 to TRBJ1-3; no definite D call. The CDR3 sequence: CASSRLTSGNTIYF. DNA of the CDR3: TGTGCCAGCAGTAGACTGACCTCTGGAAACACCATATATTTT.